The 19 T cell receptor beta chains presented below share a single source sample, sequenced in a study of T cell clonotyping in hematopoietic cell transplantation. Some clones are missing from TCRdb's copy, which holds only in-frame ones; the method was immunoSEQ multiplex PCR. The data hold more than 15,000 clones, with 61% observed a single time. Material: PBMCs, obtained 30 days after allogeneic stem cell transplant. Every receptor here comes from a male patient aged 45-60 years who had an allogeneic stem cell transplant from an unrelated donor, so T cells may come from the graft donor. Some clones in this sample may be carry-over from other donors' samples.

The chain links TRBV30 to TRBJ1-1, with 7 bases that match TRBD1. This CDR3 spans 13 amino acids. Germline V gives CDR1 GTSNPN, CDR2 SVGIG (reference sequence). The trim removed 3 bases at V and 0 bases at J, leaving 1 base unmatched. The CDR3 loop reads CAWRGQMNTEAFF. DNA of the CDR3: TGTGCCTGGAGGGGACAGATGAACACTGAAGCTTTCTTT.

The chain combines TRBV19 with TRBJ2-7; TRBD1 matches at 8 bases. CDR3 length: 15 residues. V trimming: 5 bases; J trimming: 0 bases; junction bases outside the gene matches: 6. Germline CDR1 reads LNHDA; CDR2 reads SQIVND (reference sequence). As DNA, the CDR3 is TGTGCCAGTAGTTCGGGACAGGTCGACTCCTACGAGCAGTACTTC. Translating it yields CASSSGQVDSYEQYF. Drawing the rest from reference TRBV19 and TRBJ2-7, the complete variable domain is DGGITQSPKYLFRKEGQNVTLSCEQNLNHDAMYWYRQDPGQGLRLIYYSQIVNDFQKGDIAEGYSVSREKKESFPLTVTSAQKNPTAFYLCASSSGQVDSYEQYFGPGTRLTVT.

The genes are TRBV30 and TRBJ1-5; no reliable D call. Germline V gene lookup returns CDR1 GTSNPN and CDR2 SVGIG (reference sequence). There are 15 residues in the CDR3. Trimming pared 1 base from V and 0 bases from J, leaving 10 bases between. The CDR3 reads CAWSAGGNSNQPQHF. DNA of the CDR3: TGTGCCTGGAGTGCTGGCGGGAATAGCAATCAGCCCCAGCATTTT.

This chain joins TRBV27 and TRBJ1-1; D is unresolved. V was clipped by 4 bases and J by 9 bases, with 12 bases between them. The CDR3 spans 12 residues. CDR1 MNHEY and CDR2 SMNVEV come from the germline V gene (reference sequence). Here the CDR3 reads CASSSVGQKAFF. CDR3 coding DNA: TGTGCCAGCAGTTCCGTGGGTCAGAAAGCTTTCTTT.

The rearrangement joins TRBV5-1 to TRBJ2-1, with 9 bases lining up with TRBD2. The ends lost 2 bases at V and 8 bases at J; junction bases unmatched: 11. Germline V gene sequence: CDR1 SGHRS, CDR2 YFSETQ. The CDR3 has 16 amino acids. CDR3 sequence: CASSFKTSGRLDEQFF. The CDR3 nucleotides are TGCGCCAGCAGCTTCAAGACTAGCGGTCGCTTGGATGAGCAGTTCTTC.

V gene TRBV6-1 combines with J gene TRBJ2-7; TRBD1 might be the D (6 bases). V gave up 6 bases and J gave up 0 bases, with 9 bases separating them. The germline V gene has CDR1 MNHNS and CDR2 SASEGT. The CDR3 is 13 residues long. The CDR3 DNA reads as TGTGCCAGCAGCAACAGGGACTCCTACGAGCAGTACTTC. Translation gives CASSNRDSYEQYF.

The chain recombines TRBV4-3 with TRBJ1-5; tentative D call: TRBD1 (5 bases). This CDR3 region has 15 residues. Trimming took 0 bases from V and 5 from J, leaving 11 bases between them. CDR1 LGHNA and CDR2 YSLEER come from the germline V gene. The CDR3: CASSQDTGPDQPQHF. The CDR3 DNA reads TGCGCCAGCAGCCAAGATACGGGGCCGGATCAGCCCCAGCATTTT.

The table lists this clone with a few counts. The rearrangement uses TRBV30 and TRBJ1-2, with D tentatively TRBD1 (6 bases). There are 15 residues in the CDR3. Germline-derived CDR1 and CDR2 are GTSNPN and SVGIG (reference sequence). The V end was cut by 3 bases, the J end by 1 base, with 15 bases between. CDR3 amino acids: CAWSDTRGGNYGYTF. DNA for the CDR3: TGTGCCTGGAGCGACACCAGGGGAGGTAACTATGGCTACACCTTC.

The chain combines TRBV4-3 with TRBJ2-5, with D possibly TRBD1 on 6 matching bases. The J call may not be correct, given that the DNA end is closer to TRBJ2-7. Per the germline V gene, CDR1 is LGHNA and CDR2 is YSLEER. CDR3 length: 13 amino acids. The CDR3, as DNA: TGCGCCAGCAGCCACAGGGGCTCCTACGAGCAGTACTTC. Amino acid sequence: CASSHRGSYEQYF.

This clone was seen more than once but under ten times. The CDR3 loop is CASSPAQGIDTQYF. The CDR3 DNA follows: TGTGCCAGCAGCCCAGCTCAGGGGATAGATACGCAGTATTTT. The V and J genes are TRBV7-6 and TRBJ2-3; a possible D gene is TRBD1 (6 bases). In germline, CDR1 is SGHVS, CDR2 FNYEAQ. CDR3 length: 14 amino acids. The V end lost 5 bases, the J end lost 5 bases, and 14 bases lay between the germline ends.

The chain links TRBV9 to TRBJ1-1; D perhaps matches TRBD1 (6 bases). Trimming pared 3 bases from V and 0 bases from J, leaving 9 bases between. Per the germline V gene, CDR1 is SGDLS and CDR2 is YYNGEE. This CDR3 has 14 amino acids. The CDR3 loop is CASSGGGMNTEAFF. CDR3 in DNA: TGTGCCAGCAGCGGTGGGGGCATGAACACTGAAGCTTTCTTT.

This clone was found a few times. The gene calls are TRBV6-1 and TRBJ1-1; 7 nucleotides match TRBD1. The CDR3 consists of 14 residues. CDR1 MNHNS and CDR2 SASEGT come from the germline V gene. The V segment lost 6 bases and the J segment 3 bases; nucleotides outside the gene matches: 7. For the CDR3, the DNA is TGTGCCAGCAGAGCAGGGACAGCTTACACTGAAGCTTTCTTT. Encoded protein: CASRAGTAYTEAFF.

This clone occurred a few times. The chain couples TRBV7-9 to TRBJ2-5; D uncertain. The CDR3 contains 11 residues. Trimming removed 5 bases from V and 3 bases from J, with 4 bases in between. Looked up from germline, CDR1 is SEHNR and CDR2 is FQNEAQ (reference sequence). CDR3 residues: CASSVEETQYF. The CDR3 bases are TGTGCCAGCAGCGTAGAAGAGACCCAGTACTTC.

The rearrangement uses TRBV29-1 and TRBJ1-5, with D tentatively TRBD1 (5 bases). The CDR3 is made up of 12 amino acids. Trimming cost V 4 bases and J 4 bases, with 8 bases left between them. Germline CDR1 is SQVTM and CDR2 is ANQGSEA. The CDR3 region is CSVGWGNQPQHF. The CDR3, as DNA: TGCAGCGTTGGGTGGGGGAATCAGCCCCAGCATTTT.

This chain uses TRBV7-9 with TRBJ1-2; the D gene is possibly TRBD1 (6 bases). CDR1 is SEHNR, CDR2 FQNEAQ, per germline (reference sequence). Trimming removed 5 bases from V and 7 bases from J, with 11 bases in between. The CDR3 runs 12 residues. Written as DNA, the CDR3 is TGTGCCAGCAGCAAACACAGGGTTGGCTACACCTTC. This sequence encodes CASSKHRVGYTF.

V and J are TRBV9 and TRBJ2-5; D uncertain. Germline lookup yields CDR1 SGDLS and CDR2 YYNGEE. CDR3 length equals 13 residues. With 0 bases removed from V and 5 bases from J, the gap between germline ends came to 8 bases. Written as DNA, the CDR3 is TGTGCCAGCAGCGTAGGGACCACCGAGACCCAGTACTTC. Translation: CASSVGTTETQYF.

This sequence joins TRBV7-2 and TRBJ1-6, with TRBD1 as a possible D gene (5 bases). Between the trimmed V and J ends, which lost 5 bases and 5 bases, there was a span of 10 bases. The CDR3 is 14 residues long. The germline gives CDR1 SGHTA, CDR2 FQGNSA. The CDR3 DNA is TGTGCCAGCAGCAGGGACCGGAATAATTCACCCCTCCACTTT. Residues: CASSRDRNNSPLHF.

The chain combines TRBV4-2 with TRBJ1-5; D is perhaps TRBD1 (6 bases). This CDR3 comprises 16 residues. The V gene's germline CDR1 is LGHNA and CDR2 YNFKEQ. V lost 0 bases to trimming and J lost 5 bases, with 14 bases between them. The CDR3 spells CASSQEVGGKDQPQHF. The CDR3 DNA follows: TGTGCCAGCAGCCAAGAGGTCGGGGGCAAAGATCAGCCCCAGCATTTT.

The rearrangement links TRBV5-6 to TRBJ1-2, with a possible D match to TRBD1 (6 bases). The germline CDR1 and CDR2 sequences are SGHDT and YYEEEE. This CDR3 has 15 amino acids. Trimming took off 1 base at V and 5 bases at J, with 15 bases between the two ends. CDR3 sequence (DNA): TGTGCCAGCAGCTTGAGGGGGGCTGTCTCGTATGGCTACACCTTC. Its protein is CASSLRGAVSYGYTF.